The TCR beta chain under discussion was sequenced for a study of blood T cell repertoires in COVID-19. Study-level information: Italy, Spain and the United States were the sources of the convalescent and acute COVID-19 samples. T cells, B-cell-depleted T cells, or PBMCs supplied cDNA or gDNA.

V was trimmed by 4 bases and J by 5 bases, leaving 12 bases between them. This CDR3 is built from 14 residues. The germline gives CDR1 MNHEY, CDR2 SVGAGI. Per the study methods: Nucleated cell counts were estimated from reference gene primer amplification. Profiling relied on immunoSEQ multiplex PCR, and the TCRdb table lists in-frame clones only, not all of them. The V and J calls and the clone size are those of that table, but D and trimming were determined from the DNA. The sample holds 120,000 or so clones; 82% are singletons and the top ten take approximately 4.9%. The J gene is TRBJ2-1, the V gene TRBV6-5, with D maybe TRBD2 (5 bases). The sample consisted of peripheral blood. This TCR was sampled from a woman in her 70s with acute or convalescent COVID-19. The CDR3 loop reads CASSSGIQNNEQFF. The CDR3 coding sequence is TGTGCCAGCAGTTCGGGAATTCAAAACAATGAGCAGTTCTTC.